This T cell receptor beta chain was identified during a study of beta chain features in type 1 diabetes. Background on the study: Researchers looked at around 100 million sorted cells across all samples. The study's findings and limits: Within each of all four CD4+ subsets, Type 1 diabetes patients had TCRB CDR3s that were moderately but significantly shorter.

Comment on this clone: Its antigen is undetermined.

V was pared by 4 bases and J by 5 bases, with 14 bases between. The germline gives CDR1 MNHEY, CDR2 SMNVEV (reference sequence). CDR3 length equals 14 residues. Isolated RNA was reverse transcribed in full, so expressed TCRB transcripts were sequenced. Profiling relied on immunoSEQ multiplex PCR, and the TCRdb table lists in-frame clones only, not all of them. The repertoire consists of almost 350,000 clones, with approximately 9.7% occurring once and the leading ten covering around 1%. The material sequenced was central memory CD4+ T cells from blood. This receptor was identified in a man aged 25 to 40 with type 1 diabetes. The genes are TRBV27 and TRBJ2-5, with a possible D match to TRBD1 (5 bases). This CDR3 reads CASSSPQGRETQYF. The CDR3 DNA sequence: TGTGCCAGCAGTTCGCCCCAGGGCCGTGAGACCCAGTACTTC.